One and the same sample provided the 20 T cell receptor beta chains below, sequenced in a study of T-cell reconstitution after alpha-beta-depleted transplantation in children. Preparation of the TCRbeta library was carried out with unique molecular identifiers. TCRdb independently ran MiXCR on the PCR reads; one entry per CDR3 protein. The sample records roughly 420,000 distinct CDR3 sequences, about 17% being singletons. The sample consisted of PBMCs, mostly from graft donor cells, taken 360 days after TCRalphabeta/CD19-depleted stem cell transplant. Receptors were obtained from a boy less than two years old who had a stem cell transplant for Wiskott-Aldrich syndrome, so the T cells may come from the graft donor.

The V and J genes are TRBV12-5 and TRBJ2-7; D gene uncertain. Germline CDR1 and CDR2: LGHNT and FRNRAP. Trimming took 4 bases from V and 3 from J, leaving 10 bases between them. The CDR3 runs to 13 residues. The CDR3 DNA reads TGTGCTAGTGGTTCGACTCGCGGCTACGAGCAGTACTTC. Protein sequence: CASGSTRGYEQYF.

This chain connects TRBV6-2 or TRBV6-3 to TRBJ2-6; D unresolved. Trimming removed 10 bases from V and 0 bases from J, with 7 bases in between. Germline CDR1 and CDR2: MNHEY and SVGEGT. This CDR3 is built from 13 residues. For the CDR3, the DNA is TGTGCCATTGCGTTCTCTGGGGCCAACGTCCTGACTTTC. Translation: CAIAFSGANVLTF.

This clonotype was picked up a small number of times. This chain connects TRBV5-5 to TRBJ2-5; D not resolved. Trimming left V 3 bases short and J 1 base short, with 10 bases between. The CDR3 has 14 amino acids. CDR1 is SGHKS, CDR2 YYEKEE, per germline (reference sequence). CDR3 protein: CASSWAASQETQYF. The CDR3, as DNA: TGTGCCAGCAGCTGGGCCGCCAGCCAAGAGACCCAGTACTTC.

This clonotype was counted between two and nine times. V gene TRBV28 combines with J gene TRBJ2-1; 11 bases match TRBD2. V was pared by 8 bases and J by 2 bases, with 8 bases of the junction left unmatched. Germline CDR1 is MDHEN and CDR2 is SYDVKM. This CDR3 comprises 16 residues. The DNA for the CDR3 is TGTGCCAGCCGAACACTAGCGGGGGCCCCCTACAATGAGCAGTTCTTC. It is translated as CASRTLAGAPYNEQFF.

Only a few counts were recorded for this clonotype. The chain links TRBV5-6 to TRBJ2-7; D remains unclear. This CDR3 comprises 13 residues. V was clipped by 0 bases and J by 8 bases, with 12 bases between them. The V gene's germline CDR1 is SGHDT and CDR2 YYEEEE. The CDR3 sequence is CASSLGRYAQQYF. The CDR3 coding sequence is TGTGCCAGCAGCTTGGGACGGTACGCGCAGCAGTACTTC.

The J gene is TRBJ2-1, the V gene TRBV28; the match to TRBD1 covers 7 bases. CDR3 size: 15 residues. Germline V gene data show CDR1 as MDHEN and CDR2 as SYDVKM. V was clipped by 8 bases and J by 0 bases; unmatched bases: 7. Written as DNA, the CDR3 is TGTGCCAGCGTCCGGGCAGGGGGCTCCTACAATGAGCAGTTCTTC. This translates into CASVRAGGSYNEQFF.

In this sample, this clonotype turned up a few times. The chain has TRBV6-5 and TRBJ2-4; possibly TRBD1 or TRBD2 for D (6 bases each). This CDR3 is built from 16 residues. The V and J ends lost 2 bases and 0 bases respectively, with 11 bases between them. Per the germline V gene, CDR1 is MNHEY and CDR2 is SVGAGI. CDR3: CASSYGGGLAKNIQYF. CDR3 nucleotide sequence: TGTGCCAGCAGTTACGGAGGGGGACTAGCCAAAAACATTCAGTACTTC.

The chain joins TRBV12-3 or TRBV12-4 to TRBJ1-1; D unresolved. The CDR3 length is 14 residues. V was clipped by 9 bases and J by 0 bases, with 14 bases between them. CDR3 coding DNA: TGTGCCAGTCGGCCTCTTCCATTGAACACTGAAGCTTTCTTT. Translated: CASRPLPLNTEAFF.

This clonotype showed up just a few times. The V gene is TRBV20-1, the J gene TRBJ2-3, with 8 bases matching TRBD1. Germline assignment: CDR1 DFQATT and CDR2 SNEGSKA (reference sequence). V gave up 1 base and J gave up 7 bases; unmatched junction bases: 13. The CDR3 contains 16 residues. This CDR3 is CSARGQGYGSEYTQYF. As DNA, the CDR3 is TGCAGTGCTAGAGGACAGGGGTACGGGTCAGAATATACGCAGTATTTT.

CDR3 nucleotides: TGTGCCACCAGTCAAAGACGGCAGTTGAACACTGAAGCTTTCTTT. This sequence encodes CATSQRRQLNTEAFF. The chain uses TRBV15 and TRBJ1-1; D is ambiguous. Germline CDR1 and CDR2: LNHNV and YYDKDF (reference sequence). V lost 6 bases and J 0 bases, leaving 14 bases between the germline ends. The CDR3 extends over 15 amino acids.

This clonotype occurred a few times. This chain connects TRBV15 to TRBJ2-2; 9 bases line up with TRBD2. The V segment lost 4 bases and the J segment 1 base; nucleotides outside the gene matches: 13. This CDR3 region has 19 residues. CDR1 is LNHNV and CDR2 is YYDKDF in the germline V gene (reference sequence). For the CDR3, the DNA is TGTGCCACCAGCATAAGATACTGGGAGCGGGAGGAGAACACCGGGGAGCTGTTTTTT. This translates into CATSIRYWEREENTGELFF.

This chain uses TRBV12-3 or TRBV12-4 with TRBJ2-1; D not resolved. This CDR3 has 11 amino acids. Trimming took 1 base from V and 12 from J, leaving 7 bases between them. The CDR3, as DNA: TGTGCCAGCAGTTTAGGATATGGGCAGTTCTTC. It specifies CASSLGYGQFF.

This clonotype was detected a few times. The chain combines TRBV11-2 with TRBJ2-6, with D uncertain. V dropped 6 bases and J dropped 2 bases, with 11 bases sitting between them. This CDR3 contains 15 residues. Germline CDR1 reads SGHAT; CDR2 reads FQNNGV. The CDR3 reads CASRSLLTGANVLTF. DNA for the CDR3: TGTGCCAGCAGATCCCTCCTAACTGGGGCCAACGTCCTGACTTTC.

The chain uses TRBV10-3 and TRBJ2-2; a possible D gene is TRBD1 (6 bases). The germline V gene has CDR1 ENHRY and CDR2 SYGVKD. This CDR3 comprises 14 residues. The V gene lost 10 bases and the J gene lost 1 base, with 13 bases spanning the gap. The CDR3 bases are TGTGCCACCACAATGGGACAGAACACCGGGGAGCTGTTTTTT. Protein product: CATTMGQNTGELFF.

This clonotype has just a few counts. V usage is TRBV7-2 and J usage is TRBJ2-1, with D possibly matching TRBD2 (6 bases). CDR1 is SGHTA, CDR2 FQGNSA, per germline. This CDR3 is 13 amino acids long. V lost 2 bases to trimming and J lost 10 bases, with 12 bases between them. The CDR3 coding sequence is TGTGCCAGCAGCTTAAAGGCTGGGGGGGAGCAGTTCTTC. Encoded protein: CASSLKAGGEQFF.

This clonotype was found a few times. The V call is TRBV6-5, the J call TRBJ1-1; 8 bases agree with TRBD1. CDR1 is MNHEY, CDR2 SVGAGI, per germline. The CDR3 has 13 residues. Unmatched junction bases numbered 7, after V lost 6 bases and J lost 7 bases. The CDR3 reads CASRAGGLVEAFF. Here the CDR3 DNA reads TGTGCCAGCAGGGCAGGGGGCTTGGTTGAAGCTTTCTTT.

The V and J genes are TRBV10-3 and TRBJ2-1; 9 nucleotides align to TRBD2. This CDR3 contains 18 residues. Looked up from germline, CDR1 is ENHRY and CDR2 is SYGVKD. The V and J ends lost 10 bases and 0 bases, in that order; junction bases with no gene match: 16. In nucleotides, the CDR3 is TGTGCCACCATTGGGAGCGGGAGGACCATTAGCTCCTACAATGAGCAGTTCTTC. Translating it yields CATIGSGRTISSYNEQFF.

The V gene is TRBV5-1, the J gene TRBJ2-6; 9 bases line up with TRBD1. Germline V gives CDR1 SGHRS, CDR2 YFSETQ. The CDR3 is 16 amino acids. Unmatched junction bases numbered 7, after V lost 5 bases and J lost 4 bases. The CDR3 DNA follows: TGCGCCAGCAGACCTACAGGGGGCTCCGGGGCCAACGTCCTGACTTTC. Its protein product is CASRPTGGSGANVLTF.

This clonotype was observed a few times. The V gene is TRBV20-1, the J gene TRBJ2-3, with D perhaps TRBD2 (5 bases). The germline V gene encodes CDR1 DFQATT and CDR2 SNEGSKA (reference sequence). V shed 1 base and J shed 11 bases, with 19 bases lying between them. The CDR3 length is 14 residues. CDR3 nucleotides: TGCAGTGCTAGAGCCTACACGGGCCCAGAGGGGCAGTATTTT. This sequence encodes CSARAYTGPEGQYF.

V gene TRBV5-6 combines with J gene TRBJ2-7; D unclear. CDR1 and CDR2 from the germline V gene are SGHDT and YYEEEE. The V gene lost 2 bases and the J gene lost 3 bases, with 15 bases spanning the gap. The length of the CDR3 is 15 residues. CDR3 DNA sequence: TGTGCCAGCAGCTTTTCCGTCGGCAGTTACTACGAGCAGTACTTC. The encoded protein is CASSFSVGSYYEQYF.